The present TCR beta chain was sequenced within a study of blood T cell repertoires in COVID-19 (TCRdb year 2020). In the study overall: Samples covering the acute and convalescent phases of COVID-19 were provided by collaborators in the United States, Italy and Spain. The prospective study material was composed of cDNA or gDNA derived from T cells, B-cell-depleted T cells, or PBMCs. The dataset comprised deeply sampled blood TCRbeta repertoires from subjects exposed to, actively infected with, or recovered from COVID-19. The repertoires were released in a freely available public database meant as a resource for research on the immune response to SARS-CoV-2. Samples came from the ongoing ImmuneRACE study (first 160 participants) plus 1,254 subjects from 6 global collaborators. The sample metadata nearly always contained a de-identified subject ID, COVID-19 status, age in years and sex. Where available, HLA class I and class II types were taken from metadata supplied by the sample provider and were not determined by assay-based typing.

Worth noting for this clone: It has no known antigen specificity. No much larger clonotype is one base removed from it; base qualities were not supplied.

General study outcomes and caveats: The quantity of clinical and demographic metadata differed by source and by participant and was supplied without curation.

Each collaborating institution followed its own protocols to collect whole blood in K2EDTA tubes. For TCRbeta analysis, collaborator samples were shipped as frozen whole blood, as isolated PBMCs, or as DNA extracted from either sample type. Based on the germline V gene, the CDR1 and CDR2 sequences are SGHVS and FQNEAQ. Clipping removes 5 bases from V and 0 bases from J, with 17 as the unmatched junction base count. Taken from cysteine to phenylalanine, the CDR3 has 20 residues. Just the 60-base CDR3 DNA is kept, in frame starting at base 1. The immunoSEQ Assay, a bias-controlled multiplex PCR, was used to amplify TCRbeta CDR3 regions from genomic DNA. The authors' pipeline ran thus. Nucleated cell counts per sample were estimated from amplification of reference gene primers within the assay. To quantify the absolute abundance of each unique TCRbeta CDR3 rearrangement, sequence reads were collapsed and filtered. For each sample, productive Simpson clonality was calculated by taking the square root of Simpson's diversity index across productive rearrangements. The source is immuneACCESS, and TCRdb retained only in-frame sequences with V and J called. Part of the clones is not carried over; for the studies checked, unresolved V genes explain less than half of this, and the remainder is unexplained. That table gives V, J and clone size, and the DNA gave D and trimming. This sample is represented by thousands of clones; roughly 87% of them were singletons. The leading ten clones occupy under 20% of the sample.

The chain employs TRBV7-8 and TRBJ2-3, with 10 central nucleotides matching TRBD2. This sequence was found in a man between 65 and 85 years old with active COVID-19. The sequenced sample consisted of peripheral blood. The DNA reads as follows: TGTGCCAGCAGCCCCAGAGCGGGGGGGATAGTCCGGTCTAGCACAGATACGCAGTATTTT. This is translated as CASSPRAGGIVRSSTDTQYF.